A selection of T cell receptor beta chains follows, all from one sample in a study of cytomegalovirus exposure and HLA in healthy donors. Clones were read by immunoSEQ multiplex PCR, and TCRdb kept only the in-frame ones, dropping some. The sample holds 150,000 to 200,000 clones, 70% to 90% seen once. Sample: PBMCs. These receptors all stem from a woman aged 18-29 years in good health and CMV-seronegative. Both conserved end residues are part of each CDR3. D genes are given only for firm matches. The size of a clone is reported for some rows only, either as once, few or many, or as a class for expanded clones.

CDR3nt | CDR3aa | j_gene | len | v_gene | d_gene | abundance
TGTGCCAGCAGTGGCTCTATCGAGCAGTACTTC | CASSGSIEQYF | TRBJ2-7 | 11 | TRBV6-1 | NA | NA
TGCGCCAGCAGCCATCCCGGGGGTTTCGGAATGGACGAAAAACTGTTTTTT | CASSHPGGFGMDEKLFF | TRBJ1-4 | 17 | TRBV4-1 | NA | NA
TGTGCCAGCAGCTTCCCCCGGGACTCAAATTCCTACGAGCAGTACTTC | CASSFPRDSNSYEQYF | TRBJ2-7 | 16 | TRBV7-9 | NA | NA
TGTGCCAGCAGCCTTGACAGTCCCTATAATTCACCCCTCCACTTT | CASSLDSPYNSPLHF | TRBJ1-6 | 15 | TRBV5-4 | NA | NA
TGTGCCAGCAGCTTAAAAACAGGAAGGGACTACTACAATGAGCAGTTCTTC | CASSLKTGRDYYNEQFF | TRBJ2-1 | 17 | TRBV5-6 | TRBD2 | once
TGTGCCAGCAGCCTAGGGGGACAGGGCTACGAGCAGTACTTC | CASSLGGQGYEQYF | TRBJ2-7 | 14 | TRBV9 | TRBD1 | NA
TGTGCCAGTAGTCTTGGACAGGGATTCGGCGAGCAGTACTTC | CASSLGQGFGEQYF | TRBJ2-7 | 14 | TRBV19 | TRBD1 | NA
TGTGCCAGCAGTTCATTAATAGGTCCAGGCAAAGGTACGCAGTATTTT | CASSSLIGPGKGTQYF | TRBJ2-3 | 16 | TRBV28 | NA | NA
TGTGCCAGCAGTGAAGCTGAATGGGCCACCGGGGAGCTGTTTTTT | CASSEAEWATGELFF | TRBJ2-2 | 15 | TRBV6-1 | NA | NA
TGTGCCAGCAGCAGGGACAGGAGCTATGGCTACACCTTC | CASSRDRSYGYTF | TRBJ1-2 | 13 | TRBV9 | TRBD1 | NA